This T cell receptor beta chain was identified during a study of T cells in Graves' hyperthyroidism and ophthalmopathy. V was cut by 3 bases and J by 1 base, with 13 bases left in between. This CDR3 has 15 residues. Germline CDR1 reads DFQATT; CDR2 reads SNEGSKA (reference sequence). This clonotype was seen at least ten times. The antigen is not known. Study outcomes and limitations: Blood also held most thyroid clonotypes expanded beyond 0.001. In the analysis, a 13 V-J model separated ophthalmopathy from stable hyperthyroidism.

Authors of the study amplified TCR beta CDR3 regions from RNA transcripts. When the TCR CDR3 underwent first-round RT-PCR, the HTBI primer set was used. TCRdb reprocessed the multiplex PCR reads via MiXCR and lists one record per CDR3 protein. The sample holds about 300,000 distinct CDR3 sequences, 15% to 20% seen once. Sequenced material: blood. The gene calls are TRBV20-1 and TRBJ1-5; D is perhaps TRBD1 (5 bases). This receptor was identified in a man aged 45-60 years with Graves' ophthalmopathy. CDR3 residues: CSASGGGQSNQPQHF. The CDR3 bases are TGCAGTGCTAGCGGGGGGGGTCAGAGCAATCAGCCCCAGCATTTT.